A single sample is the source of the 11 T cell receptor beta chains below, sequenced in a study of shared clonotypes between healthy human individuals. The table came from immunoSEQ multiplex PCR; TCRdb's copy has only in-frame clones and leaves some out. The repertoire has roughly 2,000,000 clones, roughly 95% of them found once; the top ten carry about 1.6%. Cells designated naive CD8 were CD45RO-negative and were positively selected for CCR7, with terminally differentiated effector memory CD45RA+ cells excluded. The source material was naive CD8+ T cells from PBMCs. These receptors came from a man younger than 30 in good health. Some clones in this sample may be carry-over from other donors' samples.

The CDR3 reads CASSLPPDEQYF. CDR3 nucleotides: TGCGCCAGCAGCTTGCCACCGGACGAGCAGTACTTC. The chain joins TRBV5-1 to TRBJ2-7; no firm D call. Per the germline V gene, CDR1 is SGHRS and CDR2 is YFSETQ. V lost 1 base and J 5 bases, leaving 7 bases between the germline ends. This CDR3 region has 12 residues.

The V gene is TRBV7-9, the J gene TRBJ2-3; D possibly uses TRBD1 or TRBD2 (5 bases each). From germline, CDR1 is SEHNR and CDR2 FQNEAQ (reference sequence). With 4 bases removed from V and 6 bases from J, the gap between germline ends came to 14 bases. The CDR3 sequence is 14 residues long. CDR3 in DNA: TGTGCCAGCAGCTCCCCAGGTTGGGGGGATACGCAGTATTTT. Protein sequence: CASSSPGWGDTQYF.

CDR3 residues: CASSLHSGANVLTF. For the CDR3, the DNA is TGCGCCAGCAGCCTACACTCTGGGGCCAACGTCCTGACTTTC. The chain employs TRBV5-1 and TRBJ2-6; no clear D. Per the germline V gene, CDR1 is SGHRS and CDR2 is YFSETQ. V was cut by 4 bases and J by 0 bases, with 5 bases left in between. The CDR3 is made up of 14 amino acids.

V usage is TRBV27 and J usage is TRBJ1-2; 9 bases agree with TRBD1. In germline, CDR1 is MNHEY, CDR2 SMNVEV (reference sequence). The CDR3 contains 14 residues. With V trimmed by 4 bases and J by 11 bases, 11 bases remained unmatched. CDR3 region: CASSSRDRDGGYTF. The CDR3 nucleotides read TGTGCCAGCAGTTCCCGGGACAGGGATGGAGGGTACACCTTC.

The chain is built from TRBV7-6 and TRBJ2-5, with D possibly being TRBD2 (6 bases). This CDR3 has 16 amino acids. Germline V gives CDR1 SGHVS, CDR2 FNYEAQ. With 3 bases removed from V and 5 bases from J, the gap between germline ends came to 19 bases. The CDR3 loop is CASSFLARAVPETQYF. CDR3 DNA: TGTGCCAGCAGCTTTCTAGCGCGGGCTGTCCCCGAGACCCAGTACTTC.

The rearrangement joins TRBV7-9 to TRBJ2-7; D is ambiguous. Trimming took off 5 bases at V and 2 bases at J, with 16 bases between the two ends. There are 15 residues in the CDR3. Germline-derived CDR1 and CDR2 are SEHNR and FQNEAQ (reference sequence). CDR3 loop: CASSPSVTETYEQYF. The CDR3 nucleotides read TGTGCCAGCAGCCCGTCGGTAACTGAAACCTACGAGCAGTACTTC.

The chain has TRBV5-4 and TRBJ1-2, with D unresolved. This CDR3 contains 14 residues. The germline V gene encodes CDR1 SGHNT and CDR2 YYREEE (reference sequence). The V end lost 0 bases, the J end lost 3 bases, and 9 bases lay between the germline ends. DNA of the CDR3: TGTGCCAGCAGCTTGGGAGAGGCGTACTATGGCTACACCTTC. Translated, it gives CASSLGEAYYGYTF.

The chain has TRBV27 and TRBJ2-7; 10 nucleotides align to TRBD2. CDR3 size: 15 residues. The V gene's germline CDR1 is MNHEY and CDR2 SMNVEV (reference sequence). V lost 2 bases, J lost 7 bases, and 8 bases stayed unmatched. CDR3 protein: CASSLKAGGPGEQYF. The CDR3 coding sequence is TGTGCCAGCAGTTTAAAAGCGGGAGGGCCGGGAGAGCAGTACTTC.

Only one count was recorded for this clone. This rearrangement joins TRBV28 to TRBJ2-3; no reliable D call. Germline lookup yields CDR1 MDHEN and CDR2 SYDVKM. This CDR3 has 18 residues. Trimming pared 5 bases from V and 3 bases from J, leaving 24 bases between. The DNA of the CDR3 is TGTGCCAGCAGTACCTATCTTCTGACGATCGCTGGGACAGATACGCAGTATTTT. Encoded protein: CASSTYLLTIAGTDTQYF.

This chain joins TRBV4-3 and TRBJ2-1, with 11 bases identical to TRBD2. After removal of 5 bases from V and 10 bases from J, the junction contained 7 bases not matched to a gene. Germline lookup yields CDR1 LGHNA and CDR2 YSLEER. The CDR3 runs 14 residues. CDR3 sequence: CASSAGLAEGEQFF. As DNA, the CDR3 is TGCGCCAGCAGCGCGGGACTAGCGGAGGGAGAGCAGTTCTTC.

Comment on this clone: This sample also contains other DNA sequences that code for the same CDR3. The chain is built from TRBV15 and TRBJ1-2, with D possibly being TRBD1 (6 bases). V was trimmed by 4 bases and J by 0 bases, leaving 9 bases between them. CDR3 size: 14 residues. CDR1 is LNHNV and CDR2 is YYDKDF in the germline V gene (reference sequence). CDR3 sequence (DNA): TGTGCCACCAGCACGAGGACAGCTAACTATGGCTACACCTTC. Residues: CATSTRTANYGYTF.